These T cell receptor beta chains were read from a single sample in a study of T-cell reconstitution after alpha-beta-depleted transplantation in children. TCRdb called the PCR reads again in MiXCR, with one record for every CDR3 protein. Among 200,000 to 250,000 distinct CDR3 sequences, about 9.5% were seen once, and the ten largest hold less than 8%. The sample consisted of PBMCs from the stem cell graft donor, taken from the stem cell graft. These receptors came from a human donor who donated a stem cell graft to a child with acute lymphoblastic leukemia. CDR3s include the opening cysteine and the closing phenylalanine or tryptophan. Each record gives: clone size, J gene, D gene, V gene, CDR3 DNA, CDR3 protein. A D gene is named only where the DNA matches it firmly. Clone sizes are given selectively: once, few, many, or a class where the clone is expanded.

.,TRBJ2-5,.,TRBV20-1,TGCAGTGCTAGTCCCAGGGGTAACCAAGAGACCCAGTACTTC,CSASPRGNQETQYF
.,TRBJ2-3,TRBD1,TRBV12-3/TRBV12-4,TGTGCCAACCCCCCGCTGGTAGACAGGGAGAGAAAAGATACGCAGTATTTT,CANPPLVDRERKDTQYF
.,TRBJ1-2,.,TRBV12-3/TRBV12-4,TGTGCCAGCAGTTTACCCGAGTTGGACTATGGCTACACCTTC,CASSLPELDYGYTF
.,TRBJ1-6,.,TRBV12-3/TRBV12-4,TGTGCCAGCAGTTTAGGGCTCTATAATTCACCCCTCCACTTT,CASSLGLYNSPLHF
.,TRBJ2-7,.,TRBV27,TGTGCCAGTTCAGCCCGGACCAACTACGAGCAGTACTTC,CASSARTNYEQYF
many,TRBJ2-3,.,TRBV20-1,TGCAGTGCTCCCCCGCTAGCCGATACGCAGTATTTT,CSAPPLADTQYF
.,TRBJ2-5,.,TRBV25-1,TGTGCCAGCAGTGACAGGGGCGGTCAGACCCAGTACTTC,CASSDRGGQTQYF
many,TRBJ2-7,TRBD1,TRBV28,TGTGCCAGCAGTTTACTGTCGGGACAGGGTTTCTACGAGCAGTACTTC,CASSLLSGQGFYEQYF
.,TRBJ1-1,TRBD1,TRBV12-3/TRBV12-4,TGTGCCAGCAGTTTAGGACAGGGAATCACTGAAGCTTTCTTT,CASSLGQGITEAFF
many,TRBJ1-2,.,TRBV9,TGTGCCAGCAGCGGCGGGGGCTCGGGGTTCTATGGCTACACCTTC,CASSGGGSGFYGYTF
.,TRBJ1-2,TRBD1,TRBV12-3/TRBV12-4,TGTGCCAGCAGTTCGGGACAGATGGGAGGCTACACCTTC,CASSSGQMGGYTF
many,TRBJ2-1,TRBD2,TRBV11-2,TGTGCCAGCAGCTTCCTAGCGGTGAGCTCCTACAATGAGCAGTTCTTC,CASSFLAVSSYNEQFF
.,TRBJ1-2,.,TRBV5-1,TGCGCCAGCAGCTTGAGGGGGATCTATGGCTACACCTTC,CASSLRGIYGYTF
.,TRBJ2-7,.,TRBV6-1,TGTGCCAGCAGTGGATGGGCCGCCTACGAGCAGTACTTC,CASSGWAAYEQYF
.,TRBJ2-3,TRBD1,TRBV27,TGTGCCAGCAGTTTGACAGGGGGCCACATAGATACGCAGTATTTT,CASSLTGGHIDTQYF
few,TRBJ1-5,TRBD1,TRBV10-3,TGTGCCATCAGTGGGGGACTTGGACAGGGGAACCAGCCCCAGCATTTT,CAISGGLGQGNQPQHF
.,TRBJ2-5,.,TRBV20-1,TGCAGTGCTATCACGGGGGTTTCAACTGAAGAGACCCAGTACTTC,CSAITGVSTEETQYF
many,TRBJ2-7,.,TRBV12-3/TRBV12-4,TGTGCCAGCAGCCCGGGACAACACGAGCAGTACTTC,CASSPGQHEQYF
few,TRBJ2-3,TRBD1,TRBV25-1,TGTGCCAGCAGCCCACACACAGGGGCTAGCACAGATACGCAGTATTTT,CASSPHTGASTDTQYF
.,TRBJ1-4,.,TRBV20-1,TGCAGCCCGGGACGCTCGGATGAAAAACTGTTTTTT,CSPGRSDEKLFF
few,TRBJ2-7,.,TRBV5-1,TGCGCCAGCAGCTTCCCCGGGGACGAGCAGTACTTC,CASSFPGDEQYF
.,TRBJ2-7,.,TRBV28,TGTGCCAGCAGTTTATTGGGGCAGAAAACCTACGAGCAGTACTTC,CASSLLGQKTYEQYF
.,TRBJ2-3,.,TRBV7-9,TGTGCCAGCAGCCCCAAGGGTCCAGATACGCAGTATTTT,CASSPKGPDTQYF
once,TRBJ2-7,.,TRBV19,TGTGCCAGTAGTATAGACACTAACTCCTACGAGCAGTACTTC,CASSIDTNSYEQYF
many,TRBJ1-5,TRBD1,TRBV7-8,TGTGCCAGCAGCTTAGTGGGACAGGGGCTCAGCAATCAGCCCCAGCATTTT,CASSLVGQGLSNQPQHF
few,TRBJ1-6,.,TRBV9,TGTGCCAGCAGCGTAAGGGGGAGCAATTCACCCCTCCACTTT,CASSVRGSNSPLHF
few,TRBJ2-7,.,TRBV4-3,TGCGCCAGCAGCCGAGAACAGGGCTCCTACGAGCAGTACTTC,CASSREQGSYEQYF
.,TRBJ2-5,TRBD2,TRBV29-1,TGCAGCGTCCTGGGACTAGAGATTGTGGAGACCCAGTACTTC,CSVLGLEIVETQYF
.,TRBJ1-1,.,TRBV20-1,TGCAGTGCTAGTCCTATTGTGGGCCTCCTGAGCTCTGAAGCTTTCTTT,CSASPIVGLLSSEAFF
.,TRBJ2-1,.,TRBV5-1,TGCGCCAGCGTCGGGACCGCTAATGAGCAGTTCTTC,CASVGTANEQFF
once,TRBJ2-1,.,TRBV9,TGTGCCAGCAGCGTAAAGGGAGGGGGACAGAGAGGACACAATGAGCAGTTCTTC,CASSVKGGGQRGHNEQFF
few,TRBJ2-1,.,TRBV19,TGTGCCAGTACCATCAGGCTCGCCCGATACAATGAGCAGTTCTTC,CASTIRLARYNEQFF
few,TRBJ2-7,TRBD1,TRBV3-1,TGTGCCAGCAGCCAAACCGGGACAGGGGCCTACGAGCAGTACTTC,CASSQTGTGAYEQYF
many,TRBJ2-2,.,TRBV2,TGTGCCAGCAGTGAACAGGGTAGCACCGGGGAGCTGTTTTTT,CASSEQGSTGELFF
many,TRBJ1-6,.,TRBV10-2,TGCGCCAGCAGTTACAGGGCCTCCTATAATTCACCCCTCCACTTT,CASSYRASYNSPLHF
many,TRBJ1-2,.,TRBV12-3/TRBV12-4,TGTGCCAGCAGCCCTCCGCAATTGAGGGGCTACACCTTC,CASSPPQLRGYTF
many,TRBJ2-1,.,TRBV5-1,TGCGCCAGCAGCAACGGACCAACTGAGCAGTTCTTC,CASSNGPTEQFF
few,TRBJ2-3,.,TRBV29-1,TGCAGCGTTGAAGAGAAGGGTATAATAGATACGCAGTATTTT,CSVEEKGIIDTQYF
few,TRBJ1-1,.,TRBV27,TGTGCCAGCAGCCGCTGGGGCCTGGGTACTGAAGCTTTCTTT,CASSRWGLGTEAFF
few,TRBJ1-3,.,TRBV7-9,TGTGCCAGCAGCTTACCCGGCTACGGCGACCAAGTCCTCTCTGGAAACACCATATATTTT,CASSLPGYGDQVLSGNTIYF
few,TRBJ1-5,.,TRBV29-1,TGCAGCGTTGAACTCTTTGGAGCTAGCAATCAGCCCCAGCATTTT,CSVELFGASNQPQHF
many,TRBJ2-1,TRBD2,TRBV11-2,TGTGCCAGCAGCCAATTGCGGGGGGAATACAATGAGCAGTTCTTC,CASSQLRGEYNEQFF
many,TRBJ2-1,.,TRBV7-9,TGTGCCAGCAGCTTAGCTCTAGATACCAGCTCCTACAATGAGCAGTTCTTC,CASSLALDTSSYNEQFF
many,TRBJ2-1,TRBD2,TRBV6-4,TGTGCCAGCAGTGATAGTAGCGGGGGGGCCTACAATGAGCAGTTCTTC,CASSDSSGGAYNEQFF
few,TRBJ2-2,.,TRBV29-1,TGCAGCGTTGAGTTCGTTGGGACCGGGGAGCTGTTTTTT,CSVEFVGTGELFF
few,TRBJ2-3,TRBD1,TRBV20-1,TGCAGTGCAAACAGGGGGCTTCGCACAGATACGCAGTATTTT,CSANRGLRTDTQYF
many,TRBJ2-3,TRBD1,TRBV20-1,TGCAGTGCTAGGAGGGACAGAAGCACAGATACGCAGTATTTT,CSARRDRSTDTQYF
many,TRBJ1-4,TRBD1,TRBV27,TGTGCCAGCGGATCGAGGGGACAGGGGATACTGAATGAAAAACTGTTTTTT,CASGSRGQGILNEKLFF
.,TRBJ1-6,.,TRBV6-5,TGTGCCAGCAGTTACATCGGTGCCTTTTCACCCCTCCACTTT,CASSYIGAFSPLHF
many,TRBJ2-1,.,TRBV19,TGTGCCAGCACCCCCGGGACTTACTTATACAATGAGCAGTTCTTC,CASTPGTYLYNEQFF
.,TRBJ1-1,TRBD1,TRBV2,TGTGCCAGCAAGACAGGGCTGGCTGAAGCTTTCTTT,CASKTGLAEAFF
few,TRBJ2-4,.,TRBV15,TGTGCCACCAGCAGAGTTCAGGGGCTAGCCAAAAACATTCAGTACTTC,CATSRVQGLAKNIQYF
many,TRBJ2-4,TRBD2,TRBV29-1,TGCAGCGTCCAGCGGGATACGGGGAACATTCAGTACTTC,CSVQRDTGNIQYF